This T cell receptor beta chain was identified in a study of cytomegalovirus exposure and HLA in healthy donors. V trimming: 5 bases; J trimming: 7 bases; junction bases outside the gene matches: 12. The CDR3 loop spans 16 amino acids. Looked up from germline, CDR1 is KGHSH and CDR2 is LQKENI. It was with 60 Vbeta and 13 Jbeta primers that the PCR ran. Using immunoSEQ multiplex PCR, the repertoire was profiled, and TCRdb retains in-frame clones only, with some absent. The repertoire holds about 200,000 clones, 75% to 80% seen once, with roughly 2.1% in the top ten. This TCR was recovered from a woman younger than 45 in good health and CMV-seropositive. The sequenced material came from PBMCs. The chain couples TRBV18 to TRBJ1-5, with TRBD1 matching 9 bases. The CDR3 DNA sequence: TGTGCCAGCTCAATCTTTTCCCTGGGACAGGGACAGCCCCAGCATTTT. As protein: CASSIFSLGQGQPQHF.